The 23 T cell receptor beta chains below all came from one sample that was sequenced in a study of shared clonotypes between healthy human individuals. The assay was immunoSEQ multiplex PCR, and TCRdb's table has in-frame clones only and misses some. The data show approximately 1.5 million clones, roughly 98% seen once. Sequencing input: naive CD4+ T cells sorted from blood. Subset reported: CD45RA+ positively selected. These receptors were taken from a young man in good health.

The genes are TRBV18 and TRBJ2-2, with D hard to call. The CDR3 loop spans 12 amino acids. In germline, CDR1 is KGHSH, CDR2 LQKENI. V lost 8 bases, J lost 3 bases, and 7 bases lay in between. DNA for the CDR3: TGTGCCAGCGCCGGAGACACCGGGGAGCTGTTTTTT. Its protein is CASAGDTGELFF.

V usage is TRBV7-9 and J usage is TRBJ1-2, with D perhaps matching TRBD1 (5 bases). CDR1 is SEHNR and CDR2 is FQNEAQ in the germline V gene (reference sequence). The CDR3 length is 17 residues. V lost 5 bases and J lost 0, with 19 bases in between. Written as DNA, the CDR3 is TGTGCCAGCAGCACCCAAGTACAGGATTTAGCTAACTATGGCTACACCTTC. It codes for CASSTQVQDLANYGYTF. The whole variable domain, filled in from reference TRBV7-9 and TRBJ1-2, reads DTGVSQNPRHKITKRGQNVTFRCDPISEHNRLYWYRQTLGQGPEFLTYFQNEAQLEKSRLLSDRFSAERPKGSFSTLEIQRTEQGDSAMYLCASSTQVQDLANYGYTFGSGTRLTVV.

The chain's CDR3 is CASYGEGFHEQYF. The CDR3 region has the DNA TGCGCCAGCTATGGGGAGGGCTTCCACGAGCAGTACTTC. The chain has TRBV5-1 and TRBJ2-7, with TRBD2 matching 7 bases. Trimming took 7 bases from V and 5 from J; bases not matched to a gene: 9. The CDR3 runs 13 residues. Germline CDR1 reads SGHRS; CDR2 reads YFSETQ. The full variable domain, with the rest looked up from reference TRBV5-1 and TRBJ2-7, is KAGVTQTPRYLIKTRGQQVTLSCSPISGHRSVSWYQQTPGQGLQFLFEYFSETQRNKGNFPGRFSGRQFSNSRSEMNVSTLELGDSALYLCASYGEGFHEQYFGPGTRLTVT.

CDR3 DNA: TGTGCCAGCAGCTTAACTCGGGGAAGCTCCTACAATGAGCAGTTCTTC. Protein sequence: CASSLTRGSSYNEQFF. This chain uses TRBV7-2 with TRBJ2-1, with D perhaps TRBD2 (5 bases). The V end lost 2 bases, the J end lost 0 bases, and 11 bases lay between the germline ends. This CDR3 region has 16 residues. The V gene's germline CDR1 is SGHTA and CDR2 FQGNSA. The full variable domain, with the rest looked up from reference TRBV7-2 and TRBJ2-1, is GAGVSQSPSNKVTEKGKDVELRCDPISGHTALYWYRQSLGQGLEFLIYFQGNSAPDKSGLPSDRFSAERTGGSVSTLTIQRTQQEDSAVYLCASSLTRGSSYNEQFFGPGTRLTVL.

The chain carries TRBV5-4 and TRBJ2-7, with D hard to call. V was clipped by 2 bases and J by 5 bases, with 8 bases between them. Germline V gene sequence: CDR1 SGHNT, CDR2 YYREEE (reference sequence). This CDR3 spans 12 amino acids. CDR3 coding DNA: TGTGCCAGCAGCTTCCCGACGGACGAGCAGTACTTC. This gives the protein CASSFPTDEQYF.

This rearrangement joins TRBV28 to TRBJ2-5, with D tentatively TRBD2 (5 bases). The CDR3 runs to 17 residues. Germline V gene data show CDR1 as MDHEN and CDR2 as SYDVKM. Trimming took off 2 bases at V and 2 bases at J, with 18 bases between the two ends. Written as DNA, the CDR3 is TGTGCCAGCAGTTTAAGCGTCGCGGGCCCGGCGCAAGAGACCCAGTACTTC. Residues: CASSLSVAGPAQETQYF.

Of note for this clone: The sample holds other DNA sequences that translate to the same CDR3. This sequence joins TRBV29-1 and TRBJ2-5; 8 bases are a match to TRBD1. Germline lookup yields CDR1 SQVTM and CDR2 ANQGSEA. The CDR3 has 12 amino acids. Trimming at V came to 7 bases and at J to 1 base, leaving 2 bases not matched to a gene. The CDR3 reads CSAGQGQETQYF. CDR3 DNA sequence: TGCAGCGCCGGACAGGGCCAAGAGACCCAGTACTTC.

The V gene is TRBV7-9, the J gene TRBJ2-2; 14 nucleotides match TRBD2. Germline CDR1 reads SEHNR; CDR2 reads FQNEAQ (reference sequence). J lost 3 bases, V lost 5 bases, and 5 bases had no gene match. CDR3 length: 17 amino acids. Here the CDR3 DNA reads TGTGCCAGCAGCCCAGGACTAGCGGGAGGACACACCGGGGAGCTGTTTTTT. Its translation: CASSPGLAGGHTGELFF.

In nucleotides, the CDR3 is TGTGCCAGCAGCTTAGTTCCCCCAGGAAACATGGGCACTGAAGCTTTCTTT. Translated: CASSLVPPGNMGTEAFF. The chain carries TRBV7-2 and TRBJ1-1, with D unclear. Trimming shortened V by 1 base and J by 4 bases, and 19 bases separated the two germline ends. Germline CDR1 and CDR2: SGHTA and FQGNSA. This CDR3 spans 17 amino acids.

As for this clone: Other DNA sequences in the sample encode the same CDR3. This rearrangement joins TRBV10-3 to TRBJ2-1; D is perhaps TRBD1 (6 bases). Germline CDR1 and CDR2: ENHRY and SYGVKD. The CDR3 length is 16 residues. Trimming cost V 0 bases and J 0 bases, with 9 bases left between them. CDR3 in amino acids: CAISESVGGSYNEQFF. Here the CDR3 DNA reads TGTGCCATCAGTGAGTCGGTAGGGGGCTCCTACAATGAGCAGTTCTTC.

V and J are TRBV5-4 and TRBJ2-4, with D possibly matching TRBD2 (5 bases). The germline V gene has CDR1 SGHNT and CDR2 YYREEE (reference sequence). This CDR3 is 13 amino acids long. Between the trimmed V and J ends, which lost 0 bases and 7 bases, there was a span of 8 bases. The CDR3 DNA follows: TGTGCCAGCAGCTTGGATCCGGGGAACATTCAGTACTTC. Translating gives CASSLDPGNIQYF.

The V and J genes are TRBV4-1 and TRBJ2-1; a weak D match, TRBD2 (6 bases). Trimming left V 4 bases short and J 4 bases short, with 8 bases between. The CDR3 contains 13 residues. The germline V gene encodes CDR1 MGHRA and CDR2 YSYEKL. The CDR3 sequence is CASSRDFYNEQFF. The CDR3 bases are TGCGCCAGCAGCCGGGACTTTTACAATGAGCAGTTCTTC.

The gene calls are TRBV5-1 and TRBJ2-3, with D possibly being TRBD2 (7 bases). The germline V and J ends were trimmed by 4 bases and 7 bases, with 25 bases remaining between them. The CDR3 sequence is 17 residues long. Germline V gene lookup returns CDR1 SGHRS and CDR2 YFSETQ. The CDR3 protein is CASSGLGGGRLMNTQYF. CDR3 in DNA: TGCGCCAGCAGCGGGTTGGGCGGGGGCCGACTTATGAATACGCAGTATTTT.

The gene calls are TRBV18 and TRBJ2-2; D is unclear. The CDR3 is 14 amino acids. Per germline, CDR1 KGHSH and CDR2 LQKENI. The V end was cut by 3 bases, the J end by 6 bases, with 11 bases between. CDR3 sequence (DNA): TGTGCCAGCTCACCCTGGGTGGGCGCCGGGGAGCTGTTTTTT. It specifies CASSPWVGAGELFF.

The V and J genes are TRBV19 and TRBJ1-2; no reliable D call. The CDR3 consists of 14 residues. Germline CDR1 and CDR2: LNHDA and SQIVND (reference sequence). V lost 6 bases to trimming and J lost 0 bases, with 11 bases between them. This chain's CDR3 is CASRGGKTNYGYTF. CDR3 in DNA: TGTGCCAGTAGAGGAGGTAAGACTAACTATGGCTACACCTTC.

This clone was detected once. This chain uses TRBV7-3 with TRBJ1-2; no clear D gene. This CDR3 has 15 amino acids. Per germline, CDR1 SGHTA and CDR2 FQGTGA. V was pared by 4 bases and J by 8 bases, with 20 bases between. Here the CDR3 reads CASSSTPPGIGGYTF. As DNA, the CDR3 is TGTGCCAGCAGCTCAACTCCTCCGGGGATTGGGGGCTACACCTTC.

V and J are TRBV27 and TRBJ1-2; possibly TRBD1 for D (6 bases). V gave up 2 bases and J gave up 7 bases, with 14 bases separating them. The CDR3 runs to 14 residues. Germline V gene sequence: CDR1 MNHEY, CDR2 SMNVEV (reference sequence). The CDR3 DNA reads as TGTGCCAGCAGTTTAATCAACAGGGAGGGTGGCTACACCTTC. Protein: CASSLINREGGYTF.

This chain joins TRBV4-1 and TRBJ2-4; D uncertain. Trimming shortened V by 0 bases and J by 0 bases, and 6 bases separated the two germline ends. The CDR3 extends over 15 amino acids. Germline-derived CDR1 and CDR2 are MGHRA and YSYEKL. CDR3 coding DNA: TGCGCCAGCAGCCAAGAGGGGTTAGCCAAAAACATTCAGTACTTC. This translates into CASSQEGLAKNIQYF.

This clone has a single count. The V call is TRBV11-2, the J call TRBJ2-7; D is perhaps TRBD2 (5 bases). Deletions cut 5 bases from V and 0 bases from J, with 14 bases between. In germline, CDR1 is SGHAT, CDR2 FQNNGV. The CDR3 length is 15 residues. The CDR3 bases are TGTGCCAGCAGCCGAGTGATCGGGGACTCCTACGAGCAGTACTTC. Protein: CASSRVIGDSYEQYF.

This chain joins TRBV5-1 and TRBJ2-1; TRBD1 agrees at 7 bases. The V and J ends lost 0 bases and 3 bases, in that order; junction bases with no gene match: 3. The CDR3 is 15 residues long. Germline assignment: CDR1 SGHRS and CDR2 YFSETQ. CDR3 coding DNA: TGCGCCAGCAGCTTGGAGACAGGGATCTACAATGAGCAGTTCTTC. Translated, it gives CASSLETGIYNEQFF.

This chain connects TRBV28 to TRBJ2-1, with D tentatively TRBD1 (6 bases). The V end was cut by 7 bases, the J end by 0 bases, with 19 bases between. The CDR3 consists of 17 residues. Germline CDR1 and CDR2: MDHEN and SYDVKM. The CDR3 bases are TGTGCCAGCATAACACAGGGCTCCTCCGTCTCCTACAATGAGCAGTTCTTC. This sequence encodes CASITQGSSVSYNEQFF.

The chain carries TRBV5-1 and TRBJ2-7; D is possibly TRBD1 (5 bases). CDR1 SGHRS and CDR2 YFSETQ come from the germline V gene. The CDR3 is 15 residues long. V was clipped by 0 bases and J by 3 bases, with 13 bases between them. DNA for the CDR3: TGCGCCAGCAGCTTGGCCCCAGGGTCTATCTACGAGCAGTACTTC. Amino acid sequence: CASSLAPGSIYEQYF.

The rearrangement joins TRBV11-2 to TRBJ2-2, with D possibly matching TRBD2 (6 bases). The germline CDR1 and CDR2 sequences are SGHAT and FQNNGV. Deletions cut 5 bases from V and 3 bases from J, with 13 bases between. The CDR3 length is 15 residues. As DNA, the CDR3 is TGTGCCAGCAGCCCGGGACTCCACGACACCGGGGAGCTGTTTTTT. Its protein is CASSPGLHDTGELFF.